This TCR beta chain stems from a study of blood T cell repertoires in COVID-19. Whole-study context: From T cells, B-cell-depleted T cells, or PBMCs came the material, which was cDNA or gDNA.

Germline V gene lookup returns CDR1 SGDLS and CDR2 YYNGEE. The CDR3 covers 13 residues. V lost 0 bases and J 6 bases, leaving 8 bases between the germline ends. Original processing notes: Nucleated cell number was recorded as an estimate derived from reference gene primer amplification. Only in-frame clones appear in the TCRdb table, and some are missing; sequencing was by immunoSEQ multiplex PCR. The D gene and trimming were derived from the DNA, and the V and J assignments and clone size from that table. This sample has more than 100,000 clones; roughly 86% occur once, and the top ten carry approximately 3.3%.

This chain joins TRBV9 and TRBJ2-3; D is unclear. The sequence came from a woman aged 60 to 75 with acute or convalescent COVID-19. Sequencing input: peripheral blood. The CDR3 DNA is TGTGCCAGCAGCGTAGACTGGCGGGATACGCAGTATTTT. It is translated as CASSVDWRDTQYF.